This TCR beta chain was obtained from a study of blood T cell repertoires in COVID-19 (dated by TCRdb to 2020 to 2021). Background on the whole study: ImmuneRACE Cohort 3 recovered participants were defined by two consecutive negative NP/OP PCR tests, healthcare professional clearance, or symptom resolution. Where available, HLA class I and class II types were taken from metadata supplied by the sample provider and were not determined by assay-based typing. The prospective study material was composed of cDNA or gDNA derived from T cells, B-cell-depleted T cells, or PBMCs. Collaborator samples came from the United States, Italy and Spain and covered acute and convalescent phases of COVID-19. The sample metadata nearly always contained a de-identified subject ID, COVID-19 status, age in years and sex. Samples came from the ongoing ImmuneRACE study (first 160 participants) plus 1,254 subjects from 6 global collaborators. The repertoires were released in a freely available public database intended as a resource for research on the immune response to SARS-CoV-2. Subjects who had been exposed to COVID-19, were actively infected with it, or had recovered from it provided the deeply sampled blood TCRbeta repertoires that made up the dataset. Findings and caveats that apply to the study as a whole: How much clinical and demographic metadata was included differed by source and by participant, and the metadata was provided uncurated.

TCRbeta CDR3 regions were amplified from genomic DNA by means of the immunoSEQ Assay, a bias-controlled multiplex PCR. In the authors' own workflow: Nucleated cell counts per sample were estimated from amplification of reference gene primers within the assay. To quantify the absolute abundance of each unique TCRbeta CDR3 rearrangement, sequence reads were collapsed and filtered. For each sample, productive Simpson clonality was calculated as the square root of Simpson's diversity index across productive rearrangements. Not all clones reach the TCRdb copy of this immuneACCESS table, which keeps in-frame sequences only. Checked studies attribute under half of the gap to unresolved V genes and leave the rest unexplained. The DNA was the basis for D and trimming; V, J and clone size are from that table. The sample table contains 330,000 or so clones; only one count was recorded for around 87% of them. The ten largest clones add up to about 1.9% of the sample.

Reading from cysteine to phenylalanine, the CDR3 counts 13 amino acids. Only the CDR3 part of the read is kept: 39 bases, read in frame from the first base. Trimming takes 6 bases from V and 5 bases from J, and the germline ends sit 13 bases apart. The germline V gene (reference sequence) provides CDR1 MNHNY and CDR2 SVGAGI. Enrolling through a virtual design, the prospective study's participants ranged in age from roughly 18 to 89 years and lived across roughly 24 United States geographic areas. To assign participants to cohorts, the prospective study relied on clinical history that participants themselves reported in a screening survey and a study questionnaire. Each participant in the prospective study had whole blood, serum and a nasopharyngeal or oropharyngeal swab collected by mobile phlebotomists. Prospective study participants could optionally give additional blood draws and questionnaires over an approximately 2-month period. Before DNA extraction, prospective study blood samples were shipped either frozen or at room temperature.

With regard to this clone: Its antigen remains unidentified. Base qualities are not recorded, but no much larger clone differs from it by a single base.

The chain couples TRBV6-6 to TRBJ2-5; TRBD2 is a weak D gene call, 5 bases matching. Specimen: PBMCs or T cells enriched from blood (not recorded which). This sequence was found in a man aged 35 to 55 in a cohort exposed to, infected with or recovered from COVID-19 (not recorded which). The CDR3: CASRLRAGETQYF. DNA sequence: TGTGCCAGCAGGCTGAGGGCTGGCGAGACCCAGTACTTC.